This T cell receptor beta chain derives from a study of molecular identifiers for immune sequencing clone quantification. Findings of the study overall: Over 99% of CMV-specific effector molecules, but under 1% of naive ones, were in clones above 20 copies.

As for this clonotype: The antigen remains unidentified.

Via MiXCR, TCRdb re-called the PCR reads, giving one row per CDR3 protein. This table has 8,000 to 10,000 distinct CDR3 sequences, around 14% appearing once. Source material: naive CD8+ T cells from blood, with Jurkat cell RNA spiked in. The subset is: FACS-sorted CD8+CD4-CCR7+CD45RA+ naive T cells. The receptor comes from a human donor in good health. Some libraries in this study had Jurkat cell RNA spiked in.

The CDR3: CASTHPRRDGYTF. CDR3 DNA: TGTGCCAGCACCCATCCCCGGAGGGATGGCTACACCTTC. This chain links TRBV7-9 with TRBJ1-2; no clear D gene. Germline assignment: CDR1 SEHNR and CDR2 FQNEAQ (reference sequence). Trimming cost V 7 bases and J 6 bases, with 15 bases left between them. The CDR3 is 13 residues long.